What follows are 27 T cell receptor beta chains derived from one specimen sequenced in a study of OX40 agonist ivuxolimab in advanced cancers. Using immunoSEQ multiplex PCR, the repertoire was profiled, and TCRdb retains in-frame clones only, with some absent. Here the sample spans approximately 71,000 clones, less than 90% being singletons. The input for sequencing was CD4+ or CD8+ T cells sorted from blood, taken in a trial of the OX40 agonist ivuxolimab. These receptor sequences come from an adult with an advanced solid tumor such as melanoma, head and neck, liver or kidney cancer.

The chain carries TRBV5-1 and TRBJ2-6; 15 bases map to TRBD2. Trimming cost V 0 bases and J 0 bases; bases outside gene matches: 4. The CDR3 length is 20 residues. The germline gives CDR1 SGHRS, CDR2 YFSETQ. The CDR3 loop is CASSLAGTSGRTSGANVLTF. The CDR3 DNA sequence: TGCGCCAGCAGCTTGGCGGGGACTAGCGGGAGGACCTCTGGGGCCAACGTCCTGACTTTC.

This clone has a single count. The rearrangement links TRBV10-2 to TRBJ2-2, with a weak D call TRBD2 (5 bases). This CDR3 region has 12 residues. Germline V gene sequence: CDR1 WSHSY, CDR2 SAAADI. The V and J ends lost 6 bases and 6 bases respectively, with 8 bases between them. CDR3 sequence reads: CASRRTAGELFF. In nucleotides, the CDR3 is TGCGCCAGCAGGAGGACTGCCGGGGAGCTGTTTTTT.

CDR3 in amino acids: CASSTRPEETQYF. CDR3 DNA sequence: TGTGCCAGCAGTACACGACCCGAAGAGACCCAGTACTTC. The V call is TRBV6-5, the J call TRBJ2-5; D remains ambiguous. With 5 bases removed from V and 3 bases from J, the gap between germline ends came to 10 bases. This CDR3 has 13 amino acids. Per the germline V gene, CDR1 is MNHEY and CDR2 is SVGAGI.

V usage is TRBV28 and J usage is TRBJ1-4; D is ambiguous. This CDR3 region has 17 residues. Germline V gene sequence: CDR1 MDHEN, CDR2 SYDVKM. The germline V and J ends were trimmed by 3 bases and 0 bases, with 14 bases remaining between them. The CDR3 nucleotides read TGTGCCAGCAGTTTCTTGTCGGGCGGACCAACTAATGAAAAACTGTTTTTT. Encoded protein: CASSFLSGGPTNEKLFF.

The CDR3 sequence: CASSLPGYEQYF. The DNA of the CDR3 is TGCGCCAGCAGCTTGCCAGGGTACGAGCAGTACTTC. The V and J genes are TRBV5-1 and TRBJ2-7, with a tentative D call TRBD1 (5 bases). Germline lookup yields CDR1 SGHRS and CDR2 YFSETQ. This CDR3 spans 12 amino acids. Trimming left V 1 base short and J 4 bases short, with 6 bases between.

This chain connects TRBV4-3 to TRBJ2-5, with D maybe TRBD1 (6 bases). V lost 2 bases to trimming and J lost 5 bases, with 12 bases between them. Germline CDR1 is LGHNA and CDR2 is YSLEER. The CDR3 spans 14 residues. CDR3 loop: CASSQNYQGETQYF. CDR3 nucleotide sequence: TGCGCCAGCAGCCAAAACTACCAGGGGGAGACCCAGTACTTC.

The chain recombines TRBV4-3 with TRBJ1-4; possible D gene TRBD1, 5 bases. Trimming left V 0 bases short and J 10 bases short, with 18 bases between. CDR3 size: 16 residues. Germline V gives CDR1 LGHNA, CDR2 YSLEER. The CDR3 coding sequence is TGCGCCAGCAGCCAAGAAAGAGGGAGTCAGGGCGGAAAACTGTTTTTT. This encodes CASSQERGSQGGKLFF.

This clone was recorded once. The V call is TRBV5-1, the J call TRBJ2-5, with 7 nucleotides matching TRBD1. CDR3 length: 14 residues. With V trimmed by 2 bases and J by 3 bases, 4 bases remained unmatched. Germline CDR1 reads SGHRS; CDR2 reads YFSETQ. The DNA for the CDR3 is TGCGCCAGCAGCTTTTCCGGGACAGAAGAGACCCAGTACTTC. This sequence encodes CASSFSGTEETQYF.

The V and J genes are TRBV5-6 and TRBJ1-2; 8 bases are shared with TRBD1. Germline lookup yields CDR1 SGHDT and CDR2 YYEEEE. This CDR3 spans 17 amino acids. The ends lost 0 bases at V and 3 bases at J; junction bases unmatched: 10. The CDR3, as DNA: TGTGCCAGCAGCTTGGTCGGGACAGGATTGGTGGACTATGGCTACACCTTC. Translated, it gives CASSLVGTGLVDYGYTF.

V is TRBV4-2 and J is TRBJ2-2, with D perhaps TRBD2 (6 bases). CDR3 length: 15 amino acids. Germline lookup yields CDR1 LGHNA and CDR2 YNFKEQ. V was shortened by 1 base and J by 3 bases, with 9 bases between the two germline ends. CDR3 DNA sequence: TGTGCCAGCAGCCAAGGGACTATTCACACCGGGGAGCTGTTTTTT. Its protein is CASSQGTIHTGELFF.

The CDR3 region is CASSLSVDGSAYGYTF. CDR3 in DNA: TGTGCCAGCAGTTTAAGCGTCGATGGGTCGGCCTATGGCTACACCTTC. The chain carries TRBV28 and TRBJ1-2; no firm D call. Trimming pared 2 bases from V and 4 bases from J, leaving 17 bases between. The CDR3 consists of 16 residues. Germline lookup yields CDR1 MDHEN and CDR2 SYDVKM.

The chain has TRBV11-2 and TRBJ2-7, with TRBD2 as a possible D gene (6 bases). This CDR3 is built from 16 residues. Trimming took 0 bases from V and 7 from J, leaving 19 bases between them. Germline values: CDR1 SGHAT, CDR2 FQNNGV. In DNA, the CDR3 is TGTGCCAGCAGCTTAGATGAGTTCGGCCCGGCGGGGGAGCAGTACTTC. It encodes CASSLDEFGPAGEQYF.

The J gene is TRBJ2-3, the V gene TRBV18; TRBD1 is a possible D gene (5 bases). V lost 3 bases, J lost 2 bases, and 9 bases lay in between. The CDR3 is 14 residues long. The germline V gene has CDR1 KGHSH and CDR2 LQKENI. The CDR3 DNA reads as TGTGCCAGCTCACCCGACAGATCCACAGATACGCAGTATTTT. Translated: CASSPDRSTDTQYF. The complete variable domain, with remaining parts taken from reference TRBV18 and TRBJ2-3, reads NAGVMQNPRHLVRRRGQEARLRCSPMKGHSHVYWYRQLPEEGLKFMVYLQKENIIDESGMPKERFSAEFPKEGPSILRIQQVVRGDSAAYFCASSPDRSTDTQYFGPGTRLTVL.

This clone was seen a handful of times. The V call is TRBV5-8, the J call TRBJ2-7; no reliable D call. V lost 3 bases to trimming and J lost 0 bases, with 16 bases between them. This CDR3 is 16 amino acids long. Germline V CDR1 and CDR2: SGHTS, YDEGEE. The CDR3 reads CASSSFMGMHSYEQYF. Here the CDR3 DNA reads TGTGCCAGCAGCTCATTTATGGGGATGCACTCCTACGAGCAGTACTTC.

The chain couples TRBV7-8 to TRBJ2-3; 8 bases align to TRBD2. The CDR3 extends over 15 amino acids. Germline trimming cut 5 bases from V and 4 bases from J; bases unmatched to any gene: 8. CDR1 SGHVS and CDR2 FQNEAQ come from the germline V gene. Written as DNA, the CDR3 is TGTGCCAGCAGCCAAGGGACTAGTTCTGCAGATACGCAGTATTTT. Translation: CASSQGTSSADTQYF. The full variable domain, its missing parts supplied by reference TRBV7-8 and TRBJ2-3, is GAGVSQSPRYKVAKRGQDVALRCDPISGHVSLFWYQQALGQGPEFLTYFQNEAQLDKSGLPSDRFFAERPEGSVSTLKIQRTQQEDSAVYLCASSQGTSSADTQYFGPGTRLTVL.

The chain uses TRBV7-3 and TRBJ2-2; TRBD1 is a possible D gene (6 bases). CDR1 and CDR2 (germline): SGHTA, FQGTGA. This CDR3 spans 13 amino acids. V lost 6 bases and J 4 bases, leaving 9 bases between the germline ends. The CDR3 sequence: CASRAQGTGELFF. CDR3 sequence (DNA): TGTGCCAGCAGGGCACAGGGCACCGGGGAGCTGTTTTTT.

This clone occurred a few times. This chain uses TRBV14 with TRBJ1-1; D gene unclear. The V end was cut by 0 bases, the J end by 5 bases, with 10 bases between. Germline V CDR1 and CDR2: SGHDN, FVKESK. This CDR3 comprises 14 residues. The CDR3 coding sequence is TGTGCCAGCAGCCAAGAGCGGACTCTAACTGAAGCTTTCTTT. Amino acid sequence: CASSQERTLTEAFF.

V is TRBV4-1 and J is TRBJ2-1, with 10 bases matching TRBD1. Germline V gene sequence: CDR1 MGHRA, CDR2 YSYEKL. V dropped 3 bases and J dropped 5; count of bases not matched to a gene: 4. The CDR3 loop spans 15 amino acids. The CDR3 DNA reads TGCGCCAGCAGCCAGGGGGACAGGGGTAACAATGAGCAGTTCTTC. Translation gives CASSQGDRGNNEQFF.

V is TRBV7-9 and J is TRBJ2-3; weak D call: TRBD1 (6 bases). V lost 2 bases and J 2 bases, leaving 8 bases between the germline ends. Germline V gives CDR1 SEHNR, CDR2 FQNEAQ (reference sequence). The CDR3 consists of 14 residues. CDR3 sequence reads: CASSLKGDTDTQYF. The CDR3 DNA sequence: TGTGCCAGCAGCTTAAAGGGGGACACAGATACGCAGTATTTT.

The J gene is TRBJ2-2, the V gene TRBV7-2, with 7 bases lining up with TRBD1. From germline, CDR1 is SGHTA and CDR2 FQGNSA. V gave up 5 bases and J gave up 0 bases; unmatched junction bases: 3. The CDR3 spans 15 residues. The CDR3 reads CASSRQGPNTGELFF. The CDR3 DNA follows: TGTGCCAGCAGCCGACAGGGTCCGAACACCGGGGAGCTGTTTTTT.

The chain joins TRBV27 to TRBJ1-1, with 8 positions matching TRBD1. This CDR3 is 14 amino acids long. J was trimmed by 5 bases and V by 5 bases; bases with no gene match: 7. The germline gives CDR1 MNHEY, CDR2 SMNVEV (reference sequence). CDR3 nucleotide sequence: TGTGCCAGCAGTCTAAGGACAGGGAGGACTGAAGCTTTCTTT. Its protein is CASSLRTGRTEAFF.

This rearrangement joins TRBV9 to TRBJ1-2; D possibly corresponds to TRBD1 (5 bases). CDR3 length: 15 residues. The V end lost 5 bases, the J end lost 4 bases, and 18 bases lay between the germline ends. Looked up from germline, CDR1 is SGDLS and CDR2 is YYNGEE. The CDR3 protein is CASRFGDLGSYGYTF. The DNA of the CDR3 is TGTGCCAGCAGATTCGGGGACCTCGGGAGCTATGGCTACACCTTC. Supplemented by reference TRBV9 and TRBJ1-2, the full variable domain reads DSGVTQTPKHLITATGQRVTLRCSPRSGDLSVYWYQQSLDQGLQFLIQYYNGEERAKGNILERFSAQQFPDLHSELNLSSLELGDSALYFCASRFGDLGSYGYTFGSGTRLTVV.

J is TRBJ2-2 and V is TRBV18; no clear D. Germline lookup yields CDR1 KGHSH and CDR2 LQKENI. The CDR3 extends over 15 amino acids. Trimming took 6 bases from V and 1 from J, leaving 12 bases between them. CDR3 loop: CASSLLAQNTGELFF. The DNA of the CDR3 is TGTGCCAGCTCGCTATTGGCCCAGAACACCGGGGAGCTGTTTTTT.

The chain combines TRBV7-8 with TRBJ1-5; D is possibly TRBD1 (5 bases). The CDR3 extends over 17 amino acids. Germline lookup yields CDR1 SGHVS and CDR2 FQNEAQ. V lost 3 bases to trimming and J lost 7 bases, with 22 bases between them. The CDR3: CASSLVAGGSGDQPQHF. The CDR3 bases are TGTGCCAGCAGCTTGGTAGCGGGGGGGAGCGGAGACCAGCCCCAGCATTTT.

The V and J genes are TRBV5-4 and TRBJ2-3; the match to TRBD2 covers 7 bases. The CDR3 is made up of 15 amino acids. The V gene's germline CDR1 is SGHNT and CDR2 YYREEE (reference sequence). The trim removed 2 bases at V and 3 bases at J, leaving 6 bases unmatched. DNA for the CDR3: TGTGCCAGCAGCTTCGCGGGAGATGGGACAGATACGCAGTATTTT. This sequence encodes CASSFAGDGTDTQYF.

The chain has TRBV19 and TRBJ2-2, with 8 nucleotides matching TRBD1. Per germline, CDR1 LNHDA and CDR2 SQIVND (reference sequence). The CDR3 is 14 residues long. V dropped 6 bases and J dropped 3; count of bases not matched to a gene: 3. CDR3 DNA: TGTGCCAGTAGCTCGACAGGGGACACCGGGGAGCTGTTTTTT. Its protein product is CASSSTGDTGELFF.

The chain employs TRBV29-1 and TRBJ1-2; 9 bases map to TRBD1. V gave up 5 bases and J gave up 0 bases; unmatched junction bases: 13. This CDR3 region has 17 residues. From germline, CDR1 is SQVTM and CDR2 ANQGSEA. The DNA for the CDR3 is TGCAGCGTTTGTTACTTCGGGACAGGGACCTCTAACTATGGCTACACCTTC. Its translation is CSVCYFGTGTSNYGYTF.